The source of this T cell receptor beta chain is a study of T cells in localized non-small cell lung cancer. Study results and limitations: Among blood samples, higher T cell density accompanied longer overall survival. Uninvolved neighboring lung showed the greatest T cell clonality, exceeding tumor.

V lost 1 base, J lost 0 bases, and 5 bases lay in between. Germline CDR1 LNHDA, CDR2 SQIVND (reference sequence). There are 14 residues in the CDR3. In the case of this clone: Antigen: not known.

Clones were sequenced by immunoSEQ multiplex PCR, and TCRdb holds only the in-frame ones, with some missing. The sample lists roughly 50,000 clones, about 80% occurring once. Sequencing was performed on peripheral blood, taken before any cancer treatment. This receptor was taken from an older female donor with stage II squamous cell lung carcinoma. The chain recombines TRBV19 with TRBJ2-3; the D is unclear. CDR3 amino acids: CASSIVVSTDTQYF. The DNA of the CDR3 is TGTGCCAGTAGTATAGTTGTTAGCACAGATACGCAGTATTTT.